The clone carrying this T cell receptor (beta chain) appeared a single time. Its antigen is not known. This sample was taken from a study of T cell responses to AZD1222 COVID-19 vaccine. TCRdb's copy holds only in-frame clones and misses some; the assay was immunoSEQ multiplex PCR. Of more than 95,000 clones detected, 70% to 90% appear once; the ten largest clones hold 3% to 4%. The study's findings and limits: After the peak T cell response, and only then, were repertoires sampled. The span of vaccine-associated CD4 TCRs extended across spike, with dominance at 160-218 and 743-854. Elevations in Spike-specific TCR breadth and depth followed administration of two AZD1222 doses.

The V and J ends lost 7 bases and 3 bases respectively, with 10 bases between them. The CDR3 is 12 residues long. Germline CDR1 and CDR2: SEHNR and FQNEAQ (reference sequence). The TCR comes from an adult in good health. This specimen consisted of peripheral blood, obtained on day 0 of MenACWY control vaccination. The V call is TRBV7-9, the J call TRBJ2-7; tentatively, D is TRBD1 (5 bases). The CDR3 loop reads CASTSGFYEQYF. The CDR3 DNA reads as TGTGCCAGCACTTCAGGGTTCTACGAGCAGTACTTC.